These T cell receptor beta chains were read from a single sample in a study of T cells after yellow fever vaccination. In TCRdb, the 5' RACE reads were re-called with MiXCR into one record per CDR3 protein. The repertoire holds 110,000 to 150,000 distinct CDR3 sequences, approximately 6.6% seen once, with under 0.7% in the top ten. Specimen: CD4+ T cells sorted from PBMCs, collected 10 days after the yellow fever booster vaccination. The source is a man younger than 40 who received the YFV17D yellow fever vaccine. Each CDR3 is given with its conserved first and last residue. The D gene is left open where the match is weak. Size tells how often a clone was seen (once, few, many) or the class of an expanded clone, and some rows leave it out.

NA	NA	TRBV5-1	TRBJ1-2	CASSSRQASYDGYTF	TGCGCCAGCAGCTCAAGACAGGCATCATATGATGGCTACACCTTC
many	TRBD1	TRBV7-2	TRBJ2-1	CASSLTGRGVSEQFF	TGTGCCAGCAGCTTGACAGGGAGAGGAGTGAGTGAGCAGTTCTTC
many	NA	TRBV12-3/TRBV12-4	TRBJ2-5	CASSFSPQLPLAQYF	TGTGCCAGCAGTTTCTCTCCCCAGCTACCTCTAGCCCAGTACTTC
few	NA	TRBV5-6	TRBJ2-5	CASREQGLEETQYF	TGTGCCAGCAGAGAACAGGGACTGGAGGAGACCCAGTACTTC
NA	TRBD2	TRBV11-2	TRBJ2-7	CASSPRPISSGSRFNF	TGTGCCAGCAGCCCCCGCCCAATCAGTAGCGGGAGTCGTTTTAACTTC
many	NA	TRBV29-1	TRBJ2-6	CSVADYSSGANVLTF	TGCAGCGTGGCAGACTACAGCTCTGGGGCCAACGTCCTGACTTTC
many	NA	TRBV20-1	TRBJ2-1	CSARDPEAKQFF	TGCAGTGCTAGAGACCCCGAGGCCAAGCAGTTCTTC
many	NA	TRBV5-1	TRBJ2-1	CASSQPASGLSYNEQFF	TGCGCCAGCAGTCAGCCGGCGAGCGGTCTCTCCTACAATGAGCAGTTCTTC
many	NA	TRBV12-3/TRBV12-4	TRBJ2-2	CASSFGGTGELFF	TGTGCCAGCAGTTTTGGGGGCACCGGGGAGCTGTTTTTT
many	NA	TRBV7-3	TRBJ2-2	CASSLVVRTGELFF	TGTGCCAGCAGCTTAGTCGTACGAACCGGGGAGCTGTTTTTT
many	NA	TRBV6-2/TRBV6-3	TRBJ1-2	CASTLDGNYGYTF	TGTGCCAGCACCCTGGACGGTAACTATGGCTACACCTTC
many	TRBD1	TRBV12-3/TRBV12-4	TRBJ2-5	CASSLDRGLGTQYF	TGTGCCAGCAGTTTAGACAGGGGGCTAGGGACCCAGTACTTC
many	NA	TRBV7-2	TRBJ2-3	CASSLLGQTTDTQYF	TGTGCCAGCAGCTTATTGGGCCAGACCACAGATACGCAGTATTTT
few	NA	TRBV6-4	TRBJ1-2	CASSDRCRTQNYGYTF	TGTGCCAGCAGTGATAGATGCAGGACCCAAAACTATGGCTACACCTTC
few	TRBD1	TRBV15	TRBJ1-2	CATSREYRGGYGYTF	TGTGCCACCAGCAGAGAGTACAGGGGCGGCTATGGCTACACCTTC
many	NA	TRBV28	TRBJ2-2	CASRGGTTNTGELFF	TGTGCCAGCAGGGGCGGGACAACGAACACCGGGGAGCTGTTTTTT
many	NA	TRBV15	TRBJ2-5	CATSRDRETQYF	TGTGCCACCAGCAGAGATAGAGAGACCCAGTACTTC
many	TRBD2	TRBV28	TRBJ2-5	CASRLAGIQETQYF	TGTGCCAGCAGACTAGCGGGTATACAAGAGACCCAGTACTTC
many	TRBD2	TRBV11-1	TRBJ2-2	CASSPREDYTGELFF	TGTGCCAGCAGCCCTCGGGAGGACTACACCGGGGAGCTGTTTTTT
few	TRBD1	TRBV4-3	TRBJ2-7	CASSHHTTGTVLYEQYF	TGCGCCAGCAGCCACCATACAACCGGGACAGTTCTTTACGAGCAGTACTTC
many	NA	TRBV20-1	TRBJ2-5	CSAPRAHNKETQYF	TGCAGTGCGCCCAGGGCACATAATAAAGAGACCCAGTACTTC
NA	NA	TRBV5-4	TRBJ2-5	CATHTTRDQETQYF	TGTGCCACTCATACAACTAGGGATCAAGAGACCCAGTACTTC
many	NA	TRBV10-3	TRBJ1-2	CAISDRVGTIYGYTF	TGTGCCATCAGTGATCGGGTAGGAACGATCTATGGCTACACCTTC
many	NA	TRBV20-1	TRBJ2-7	CSASRQEYYEQYF	TGCAGTGCTAGCAGGCAGGAATACTACGAGCAGTACTTC
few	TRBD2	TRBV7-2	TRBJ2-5	CASRRQLARAGETQYF	TGTGCCAGCAGACGTCAACTAGCCCGAGCGGGGGAGACCCAGTACTTC
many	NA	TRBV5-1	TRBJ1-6	CASRGQDNSPLHF	TGCGCCAGCAGGGGACAAGATAATTCACCCCTCCACTTT
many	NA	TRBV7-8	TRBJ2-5	CASSLIKGVETQYF	TGTGCCAGCAGCTTAATCAAGGGTGTGGAGACCCAGTACTTC
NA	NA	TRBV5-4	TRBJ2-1	CASSPTGGALDNEQFF	TGTGCCAGCAGCCCAACGGGCGGGGCATTGGACAATGAGCAGTTCTTC
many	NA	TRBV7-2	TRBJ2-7	CASSHSGGLYEQYF	TGTGCCAGCAGCCACTCCGGGGGCCTCTACGAGCAGTACTTC
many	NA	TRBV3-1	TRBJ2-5	CASSQGTIETQYF	TGTGCCAGCAGCCAGGGGACAATCGAGACCCAGTACTTC
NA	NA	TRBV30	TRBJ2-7	CAWSQQYEQYF	TGTGCCTGGAGTCAGCAGTACGAGCAGTACTTC
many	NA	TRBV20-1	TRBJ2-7	CSARLAYEQYF	TGCAGTGCTAGACTAGCTTACGAGCAGTACTTC
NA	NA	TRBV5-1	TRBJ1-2	CASSMDGQYGYTF	TGCGCCAGCAGCATGGACGGACAATATGGCTACACCTTC
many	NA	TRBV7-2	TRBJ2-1	CASSPQEEQFF	TGTGCCAGCAGCCCACAGGAAGAGCAGTTCTTC
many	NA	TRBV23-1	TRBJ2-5	CASSPFQDRSRETQYF	TGCGCCAGCAGTCCCTTCCAGGACCGTTCCCGTGAGACCCAGTACTTC
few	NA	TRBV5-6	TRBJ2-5	CASSLERDQTQYF	TGTGCCAGCAGCTTGGAAAGGGACCAGACCCAGTACTTC
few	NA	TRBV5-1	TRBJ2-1	CASSLFSAAYNEQFF	TGCGCCAGCAGCTTGTTTTCAGCCGCCTACAATGAGCAGTTCTTC
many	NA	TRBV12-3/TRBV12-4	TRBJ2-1	CASVLRHGYNEQFF	TGTGCCAGCGTCCTCCGCCACGGTTACAATGAGCAGTTCTTC
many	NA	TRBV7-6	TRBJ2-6	CASSLEGWRSVLSGANVLTF	TGTGCCAGCAGCTTAGAGGGGTGGCGAAGCGTACTCTCTGGGGCCAACGTCCTGACTTTC
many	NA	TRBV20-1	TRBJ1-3	CSARPGARSSGNTIYF	TGCAGTGCTAGACCAGGGGCGCGAAGCTCTGGAAACACCATATATTTT
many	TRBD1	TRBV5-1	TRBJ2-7	CASSTGQGAYEQYF	TGCGCCAGCAGCACGGGACAGGGGGCCTACGAGCAGTACTTC
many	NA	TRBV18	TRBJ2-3	CASSIWGTATDTQYF	TGTGCCAGCTCAATCTGGGGGACCGCCACAGATACGCAGTATTTT
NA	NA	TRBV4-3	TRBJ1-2	CASSQARGPYGYTF	TGCGCCAGCAGCCAGGCCCGTGGGCCCTATGGCTACACCTTC
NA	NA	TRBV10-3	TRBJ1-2	CAIGPGQGYGYTF	TGTGCCATCGGCCCGGGGCAGGGCTATGGCTACACCTTC
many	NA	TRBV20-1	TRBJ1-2	CSARERGQPGSGYTF	TGCAGTGCTAGAGAGAGGGGCCAGCCCGGGAGCGGCTACACCTTC
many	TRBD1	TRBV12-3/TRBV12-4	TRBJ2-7	CASSMNRGEQYF	TGTGCCAGCAGTATGAACAGGGGCGAGCAGTACTTC
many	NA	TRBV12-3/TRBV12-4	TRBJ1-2	CASSPPAGPTGYTF	TGTGCCAGCAGTCCCCCCGCGGGACCAACTGGCTACACCTTC
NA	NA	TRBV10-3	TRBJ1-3	CAIKSPGHSGNTIYF	TGTGCCATCAAATCCCCAGGGCACTCTGGAAACACCATATATTTT
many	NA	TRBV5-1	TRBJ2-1	CASSLGAGGYVDEQFF	TGCGCCAGCAGCTTGGGAGCAGGTGGGTACGTGGATGAGCAGTTCTTC
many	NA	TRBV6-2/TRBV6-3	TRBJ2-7	CASSYSGRKNYEQYF	TGTGCCAGCAGTTACTCGGGACGGAAGAACTACGAGCAGTACTTC
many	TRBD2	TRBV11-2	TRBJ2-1	CASSVNPSSGRGGFYNEQFF	TGTGCCAGCAGTGTTAATCCCTCTAGCGGGAGGGGGGGTTTCTACAATGAGCAGTTCTTC
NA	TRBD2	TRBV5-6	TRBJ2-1	CAGSSGRAPANEQFF	TGTGCCGGTTCTAGCGGGAGGGCGCCGGCAAATGAGCAGTTCTTC
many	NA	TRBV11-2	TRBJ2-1	CASSRDQGFYEQFF	TGTGCCAGCAGCAGGGACCAGGGATTCTATGAGCAGTTCTTC
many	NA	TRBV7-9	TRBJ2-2	CASSFATGELFF	TGTGCCAGCAGCTTCGCGACCGGGGAGCTGTTTTTT
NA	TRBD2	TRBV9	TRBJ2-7	CASSYRGSGSSYEQYF	TGTGCCAGCAGCTACCGGGGTAGCGGGAGCTCCTACGAGCAGTACTTC
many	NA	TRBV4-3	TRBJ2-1	CASSRGGSSYNEQFF	TGCGCCAGCAGCCGAGGGGGGAGCTCCTACAATGAGCAGTTCTTC
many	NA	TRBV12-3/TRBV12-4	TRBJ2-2	CASSPSLGLFF	TGTGCCAGCAGTCCATCTCTGGGGTTGTTTTTT